These 10 T cell receptor beta chains came from one sample sequenced in a study of T cell repertoires in cytomegalovirus infection. TCRdb redid the calling of the reads with MiXCR, one entry per CDR3 protein. This sample has 45,000 to 65,000 distinct CDR3 sequences, with roughly 21% found just once. No antigen is known for these receptors. The source material was CD8+ T cells from cultured PBMCs, sampled from culture after CMV antigen stimulation. Source of these receptors: a human donor in good health (CMV status not recorded). Some clones in this sample may be carry-over from other donors' samples.

This clonotype turned up a few times. The rearrangement joins TRBV20-1 to TRBJ1-1, with D tentatively TRBD1 (5 bases). V gave up 6 bases and J gave up 2 bases, with 34 bases separating them. The CDR3 length is 20 residues. Per the germline V gene, CDR1 is DFQATT and CDR2 is SNEGSKA (reference sequence). CDR3 nucleotides: TGCAGTGCCATAAAACCATTATTCTGGGACGGCAAACAGTTCAACACTGAAGCTTTCTTT. This codes for CSAIKPLFWDGKQFNTEAFF.

This chain links TRBV4-3 with TRBJ1-2; 7 nucleotides line up with TRBD1. The CDR3 spans 18 residues. Looked up from germline, CDR1 is LGHNA and CDR2 is YSLEER. The V segment lost 4 bases and the J segment 2 bases; nucleotides outside the gene matches: 16. The CDR3 region is CASSPRRGETGVNYGYTF. The CDR3 coding sequence is TGCGCCAGCAGCCCCCGCAGGGGAGAAACAGGGGTGAACTATGGCTACACCTTC.

The rearrangement joins TRBV12-3 or TRBV12-4 to TRBJ1-1, with D tentatively TRBD1 (6 bases). This CDR3 contains 11 residues. V shed 5 bases and J shed 10 bases, with 11 bases lying between them. The CDR3 spells CASSRTAVAFF. The CDR3 coding sequence is TGTGCCAGCAGTCGGACAGCTGTAGCTTTCTTT.

The gene calls are TRBV7-2 and TRBJ1-1, with 7 bases that match TRBD1. V dropped 4 bases and J dropped 5; count of bases not matched to a gene: 13. Germline assignment: CDR1 SGHTA and CDR2 FQGNSA. This CDR3 region has 16 residues. The CDR3 coding sequence is TGTGCCAGCAGCTCATCCGGGACAGTTATGAGGACTGAAGCTTTCTTT. Translated: CASSSSGTVMRTEAFF.

The chain uses TRBV15 and TRBJ1-2; TRBD1 matches at 9 bases. This CDR3 region has 14 residues. CDR1 and CDR2 from the germline V gene are LNHNV and YYDKDF (reference sequence). With 4 bases clipped from V and 6 bases from J, the junction kept 6 bases outside the gene matches. The CDR3 here is CATSTTRTGDGYTF. CDR3 sequence (DNA): TGTGCCACCAGCACGACGCGGACAGGGGATGGCTACACCTTC.

As DNA, the CDR3 is TGTGCCAGCAGCTTATTAGTAGTCCACGAGCAGTACTTC. Protein product: CASSLLVVHEQYF. The chain combines TRBV7-2 with TRBJ2-7; D is uncertain. Germline V CDR1 and CDR2: SGHTA, FQGNSA. Between the trimmed V and J ends, which lost 2 bases and 5 bases, there was a span of 10 bases. The CDR3 runs 13 residues.

The sample holds many counts of this clonotype. The chain uses TRBV7-2 and TRBJ1-4, with 7 bases lining up with TRBD1. This CDR3 comprises 14 residues. Unmatched junction bases numbered 7, after V lost 4 bases and J lost 8 bases. Germline CDR1 SGHTA, CDR2 FQGNSA. CDR3 in amino acids: CASSSGQMGEKLFF. In nucleotides, the CDR3 is TGTGCCAGCAGCTCGGGACAGATGGGGGAAAAACTGTTTTTT.

The J gene is TRBJ1-1, the V gene TRBV7-9; D might be TRBD1 (6 bases). V lost 4 bases and J 1 base, leaving 16 bases between the germline ends. Looked up from germline, CDR1 is SEHNR and CDR2 is FQNEAQ (reference sequence). The CDR3 runs 16 residues. The CDR3 DNA reads as TGTGCCAGCAGCTATATCCCACAGGGACCGAACACTGAAGCTTTCTTT. Its protein is CASSYIPQGPNTEAFF.

This chain uses TRBV11-2 with TRBJ1-6, with D possibly TRBD1 on 6 matching bases. The CDR3 is 16 residues long. The V gene lost 1 base and the J gene lost 7 bases, with 14 bases spanning the gap. CDR1 is SGHAT, CDR2 FQNNGV, per germline. CDR3 bases: TGTGCCAGCAGCTTAGGTAATACAGGGACCAATTCACCCCTCCACTTT. Its translation is CASSLGNTGTNSPLHF.

The sample holds many counts of this clonotype. This chain connects TRBV6-5 to TRBJ2-2; no reliable D call. The V end was cut by 2 bases, the J end by 1 base, with 5 bases between. Germline CDR1 is MNHEY and CDR2 is SVGAGI. The CDR3 consists of 14 residues. In nucleotides, the CDR3 is TGTGCCAGCAGTTACGGGGTGAACACCGGGGAGCTGTTTTTT. The encoded protein is CASSYGVNTGELFF.